These T cell receptor beta chains were read from a single sample in a study of blood T cell repertoires in COVID-19. Data came from immunoSEQ multiplex PCR; TCRdb stores just in-frame clones and leaves some out. The data contain about 45,000 clones, roughly nine tenths of them seen just once; the ten biggest clones take up 6.2%. Material: peripheral blood. Receptors originate from a human donor in a cohort sampled during active COVID-19. Both conserved end residues are trimmed from each CDR3.

v_gene,CDR3aa
TRBV9,ASSSFSGPPYGYT
TRBV6-6,ASSTGGWNTEAF
TRBV5-1,ASSLRLAGDQF
TRBV6-2/TRBV6-3,ASSYSTGNQPQH
TRBV2,ASRADRSFGEKLF
TRBV3-1/TRBV3-2,ASSQEAARNTIY
TRBV19,ASSIDQQGSNQPQH
TRBV30,AWEDRGFSGANVLT
TRBV5-4,ASSLTSGREETQY
TRBV3-1/TRBV3-2,ASSPTRGRETEAF
TRBV7-9,ASSPQGGYEQY
TRBV7-9,ASSSTGQSGYT
TRBV30,AWSVGGEFEAF
TRBV2,ASSTQIVRDTEAF
TRBV2,ASSEGQLNTEAF
TRBV7-2,ASSYNREQEAF
TRBV20-1,SWLRGSEAF
TRBV5-8,ASSLATITLGNTIY
TRBV5-1,ASSLEQHGYT
TRBV5-4,ASSLEAAGVGSPLH
TRBV4-1,ASSQFTDRRSMGYT
TRBV5-5,ASSNRGGTYEQY
TRBV5-1,ASSLDPAGGLYEQY
TRBV19,ASSTDRAYEQY
TRBV6-5,ASKGAGEQF
TRBV10-3,AISEIAGVAGELF
TRBV4-1,ASSQEGQGALSSYNEQF
TRBV20-1,SASSSNINGYT
TRBV4-2,ASSQSASGNTGELF
TRBV5-1,ASSLTGDGNSPLH
TRBV11-2,ASSLSAPGLAGGTGAQY
TRBV27,ASSPGTSGVSYEQY
TRBV2,ASSDAGSPNQPQH
TRBV30,AWSQYQETQY
TRBV13,ASSPGVAEAF
TRBV6-2/TRBV6-3,ASSLTGVRSNQPQH
TRBV27,ASSWGGSYNEQF
TRBV18,ASSHREETQY
TRBV6-5,ASSYQQGRQPQH
TRBV7-2,ASSFYSGGSTDTQY
TRBV9,ASSVASTSGAFGTQY
TRBV21-1,ASNRGPGTVNTEAF
TRBV11-3,ASSPDDRGRTGELF
TRBV5-8,ASSLHSNQPQH
TRBV24-1,ATSDTGWGYT
TRBV4-1,ASSARGESGYT
TRBV14,ASSQDYTGPYTGELF
TRBV11-2,ASSPTGRLLNGYT
TRBV9,ASSVGTGTMNTEAF
TRBV7-6,ASSFGWGVDEQF
TRBV19,ASSQRVTSNTEAF
TRBV4-2,ASSQDRRTANEQF
TRBV7-2,ASSFSPGQSHGYT
TRBV5-1,ASSPRDRGTDTQY